The T cell receptor (beta chain) under discussion was sequenced for a study of chemoradiotherapy in HPV16-positive cancers. With respect to this clone: The antigen is undetermined.

Repeated repertoire sampling spanned the course of chemoradiotherapy. Some clones are missing from TCRdb's copy, which holds only in-frame ones; the method was immunoSEQ multiplex PCR. The table records tens of thousands of clones, 93% of them present only once. This CDR3 contains 16 residues. Trimming cost V 2 bases and J 4 bases, with 17 bases left between them. Germline V lookup: CDR1 MNHEY, CDR2 SVGAGI. Study-wide results and limits: During treatment, candidate HPV-specific clones and E7-related motifs expanded in tumor. HPV-specific T cells were functionally defined from only two HPV16-positive patients. HPV-responsive T-cell expansion during chemoradiotherapy was linked to improved recurrence-free survival in HPV16-positive patients.

The starting material was blood, obtained from a patient who underwent chemoradiotherapy. The sequence derives from a human donor with HPV-associated anogenital cancer. This sequence joins TRBV6-5 and TRBJ1-1; TRBD1 is a possible D gene (6 bases). The CDR3 DNA is TGTGCCAGCAGTTACCGGAGGACAGCTCCCCCCACTGAAGCTTTCTTT. Translating gives CASSYRRTAPPTEAFF.